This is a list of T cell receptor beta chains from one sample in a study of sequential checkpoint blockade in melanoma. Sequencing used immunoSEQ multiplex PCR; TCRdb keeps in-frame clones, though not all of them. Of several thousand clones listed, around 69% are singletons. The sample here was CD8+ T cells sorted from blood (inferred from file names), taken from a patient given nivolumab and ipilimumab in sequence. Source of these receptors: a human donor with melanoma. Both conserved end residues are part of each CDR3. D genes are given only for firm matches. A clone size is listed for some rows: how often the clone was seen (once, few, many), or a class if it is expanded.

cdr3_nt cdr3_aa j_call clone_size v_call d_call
TGCGCCAGCAGCCAGGGACTACCCAGCTCCTACAATGAGCAGTTCTTC CASSQGLPSSYNEQFF TRBJ2-1 - TRBV4-3 TRBD2
TGTGCCAGCAGCGGACCCCCCGGGAGTCTCTACAATGAGCAGTTCTTC CASSGPPGSLYNEQFF TRBJ2-1 few TRBV9 -
TGCGCCAGCAGCCAAGATGTCAGGGGCTATGAGCAGTTCTTC CASSQDVRGYEQFF TRBJ2-1 - TRBV4-1 -
TGTGCCAGCAGCCAAGATTCGTGGGCAGGGGGCTACGAGCAGTACTTC CASSQDSWAGGYEQYF TRBJ2-7 medium-sized TRBV7-9 TRBD1
TGTGCCAGCAGCCAAGAATGGCTAGCGGGAGAAAATGAGCAGTTCTTC CASSQEWLAGENEQFF TRBJ2-1 - TRBV4-2 TRBD2
TGTGCCAGCAGCCACGGGCAGGGGGACGCCGGGGAGCTGTTTTTT CASSHGQGDAGELFF TRBJ2-2 few TRBV4-2 TRBD1
TGTGCCAGCAGTGTATTAGCGGGATACAATGAGCAGTTCTTC CASSVLAGYNEQFF TRBJ2-1 - TRBV2 TRBD2
TGCAGCCCCCAGGGGGGCTACAATGAGCAGTTCTTC CSPQGGYNEQFF TRBJ2-1 - TRBV29-1 -
TGTGCCAGCAGCCAAGATTCGTGGGCAGGGGGCTATCCTAACTATGGCTACACCTTC CASSQDSWAGGYPNYGYTF TRBJ1-2 few TRBV4-2 TRBD1
TGTGCCGGGGGACTAGCGGAGAACAATGAGCAGTTCTTC CAGGLAENNEQFF TRBJ2-1 - TRBV6-1 TRBD2
TGCGCCAGCAGCCATCAAGGGGGCGTTGAGACCCAGTACTTC CASSHQGGVETQYF TRBJ2-5 few TRBV4-1 TRBD1
TGTGCCACCAGCAGAGATCGGGAAGCGGGATACGAGCAGTACTTC CATSRDREAGYEQYF TRBJ2-7 - TRBV15 TRBD2
TGTGCCAGCAGTAGGTTTCCCAGCGACGAGACCCAGTACTTC CASSRFPSDETQYF TRBJ2-5 - TRBV27 -
TGTGCCAGCAGTCAAAGCGGGAGTATCAATGAGCAGTTCTTC CASSQSGSINEQFF TRBJ2-1 - TRBV27 TRBD2
TGTGCCAGCAGTTGGCCAGGGGGCTACGAGCAGTACTTC CASSWPGGYEQYF TRBJ2-7 - TRBV27 TRBD1
TGTGCCAGCAGTTCTGGGGCAGGGGACTACGAGCAGTACTTC CASSSGAGDYEQYF TRBJ2-7 - TRBV28 -
TGTGCCAGCAGCTCTACCGCGGGACTAAACTCTGGGGCCAACGTCCTGACTTTC CASSSTAGLNSGANVLTF TRBJ2-6 - TRBV7-9 TRBD2
TGTGCCAGCAGCCCGGAGACAGGGACTGGGGCCAACGTCCTGACTTTC CASSPETGTGANVLTF TRBJ2-6 - TRBV4-2 TRBD1
TGTGCCAGTAGTATAGTAGGGGGGGGCGCTTCTGATACGCAGTATTTT CASSIVGGGASDTQYF TRBJ2-3 - TRBV19 -
TGTGCCAGCAGTTTATCAGTAGGGGGTTGGACTGAAGCTTTCTTT CASSLSVGGWTEAFF TRBJ1-1 - TRBV27 -
TGCAGCGTTGAAGATGGCCAGGCCTACGAGCAGTACTTC CSVEDGQAYEQYF TRBJ2-7 - TRBV29-1 -
TGCGCCAGCAGCCAAGACAGCCAGGGCACTCAGCCCCAGCATTTT CASSQDSQGTQPQHF TRBJ1-5 - TRBV4-1 -
TGTGCCAGCAGCCCTACCCCCTACGAGCAGTACTTC CASSPTPYEQYF TRBJ2-7 - TRBV7-9 -
TGTGCCAGCAGTGACTCTACGGAGGGCCACGTTGATGAGCAGTTCTTC CASSDSTEGHVDEQFF TRBJ2-1 - TRBV6-4 -
TGTGCCTGGAGCACAGGTGCTGCTACCGAGCAGTACTTC CAWSTGAATEQYF TRBJ2-7 - TRBV30 -
TGCAGCGTTGAAGACCCGGACAGGGCGGCCGGGGAGCTGTTTTTT CSVEDPDRAAGELFF TRBJ2-2 large TRBV29-1 TRBD1
TGTGCCAGCAGTGAAGTGGAGACAGGTTTTGACACTGAAGCTTTCTTT CASSEVETGFDTEAFF TRBJ1-1 - TRBV6-1 -
TGTGCCAGCACCGAGGGGGGGTCCTACGAGCAGTACTTC CASTEGGSYEQYF TRBJ2-7 - TRBV6-5 -
TGCAGCGTTAAATTTGCGTTTTCCTACGAGCAGTACTTC CSVKFAFSYEQYF TRBJ2-7 - TRBV29-1 -
TGTGCCAGTAGTATAAATGGGCTCTATGGCTACACCTTC CASSINGLYGYTF TRBJ1-2 medium-sized TRBV19 -
TGTGCCAGCAGGGATGCGGACAGGGGCGAGCAGTACTTC CASRDADRGEQYF TRBJ2-7 - TRBV6-5 TRBD1
TGTGCCAGCAGTTCGAGACAGGGGTCCTACAATGAGCAGTTCTTC CASSSRQGSYNEQFF TRBJ2-1 once TRBV28 TRBD1
TGCAGCGCACTCGGCACAGATACGCAGTATTTT CSALGTDTQYF TRBJ2-3 - TRBV29-1 -
TGTGCCAGCAGCCCCCCCGGCGGAGGGAACACTGAAGCTTTCTTT CASSPPGGGNTEAFF TRBJ1-1 - TRBV7-9 -
TGTGCCAGCAGTTTAGGGACACTCTCCTACAATGAGCAGTTCTTC CASSLGTLSYNEQFF TRBJ2-1 - TRBV28 -
TGTGCCACCAGCCAACGGGACAGCTCCTACGAGCAGTACTTC CATSQRDSSYEQYF TRBJ2-7 - TRBV15 TRBD1
TGTGCCAGTAGTATAGGGAGGCAGTCCTACGAGCAGTACTTC CASSIGRQSYEQYF TRBJ2-7 - TRBV19 -
TGTGCCAGCAGCTTAGTGACTCTGATAAATGAAAAACTGTTTTTT CASSLVTLINEKLFF TRBJ1-4 - TRBV7-9 -
TGTGCCAGCAGCTGGGCTAGCGGGAGCTCCTACGAGCAGTACTTC CASSWASGSSYEQYF TRBJ2-7 - TRBV11-1 TRBD2
TGTGCCAGCAGCTTAACGGGCGGGGGATCTGTGGATGAGCAGTTCTTC CASSLTGGGSVDEQFF TRBJ2-1 - TRBV11-3 TRBD2
TGTGCCAGCAGCGTAGAGGGGGAGAACTACAATGAGCAGTTCTTC CASSVEGENYNEQFF TRBJ2-1 - TRBV9 -
TGTGCCAGCAGCCCAGGGGAGCTAGCGGGGGGAGGGGAGACCCAGTACTTC CASSPGELAGGGETQYF TRBJ2-5 - TRBV9 TRBD2
TGTGCCAGCAGTCTTCGGACAGGTTGGGACACTGAAGCTTTCTTT CASSLRTGWDTEAFF TRBJ1-1 - TRBV6-5 TRBD1
TGCAGCCCACGGGACTACAATGAGCAGTTCTTC CSPRDYNEQFF TRBJ2-1 - TRBV29-1 -
TGTGCCAGCAGCCAAGGGGTAGGAGACCAAGAGACCCAGTACTTC CASSQGVGDQETQYF TRBJ2-5 once TRBV4-2 -
TGTGCCAGCAGCTTGGGCCAGGGGGCTCCAGCTTTCTTT CASSLGQGAPAFF TRBJ1-1 - TRBV5-4 TRBD1
TGTGCCAGTAGTATAGACACACCGACTATCCTAAATGAGCAGTTCTTC CASSIDTPTILNEQFF TRBJ2-1 - TRBV19 -
TGCAGCGTTGAAGATCCCGCCCTAAGTGGTGTGCAGTACTTC CSVEDPALSGVQYF TRBJ2-5 - TRBV29-1 -
TGTGCCAGCAGTCCCTACGGCGGGGCCTACAATGAGCAGTTCTTC CASSPYGGAYNEQFF TRBJ2-1 - TRBV28 -
TGTGCCAGCAGTGCCCCTCCCTCCAGGGTGCAAGAAGATACGCAGTATTTT CASSAPPSRVQEDTQYF TRBJ2-3 - TRBV25-1 -
TGTGCCAGCAGTGAACAGGGGTTGACCTACGAGCAGTACTTC CASSEQGLTYEQYF TRBJ2-7 - TRBV6-1 -
TGTGCCAGCAGTGACTCCGCTGAGGGGGGGGGACTAGGTGAGCAGTTCTTC CASSDSAEGGGLGEQFF TRBJ2-1 - TRBV6-4 TRBD2
TGTGCCAGCAGTCCTGACAGACAGGGCAGTCAGCCCCAGCATTTT CASSPDRQGSQPQHF TRBJ1-5 - TRBV6-1 TRBD1
TGTGCCAGTAGACCGGGACAGGGAAACTATGGCTACACCTTC CASRPGQGNYGYTF TRBJ1-2 few TRBV19 TRBD1
TGCAGCACTAAGGACAGGGGTGGTGGAAACACCATATATTTT CSTKDRGGGNTIYF TRBJ1-3 - TRBV29-1 TRBD1
TGTGCCAGCAGCGGGACTAGCGGAAGCTCCTACAATGAGCAGTTCTTC CASSGTSGSSYNEQFF TRBJ2-1 - TRBV9 TRBD2
TGTGCCAGCAGCTTGCCTACGGGGAACACTGAAGCTTTCTTT CASSLPTGNTEAFF TRBJ1-1 - TRBV13 -
TGCGCCAGCAGCTTGGACCCAGGGGATGGAAACACCATATATTTT CASSLDPGDGNTIYF TRBJ1-3 - TRBV5-1 -
TGTGCTAGTGGTTTGTGGGGGACAGCCGCGGGCTACACCTTC CASGLWGTAAGYTF TRBJ1-2 - TRBV12-5 TRBD1
TGTGCCAGTAGTATGGGCGGGTCCTACAATGAGCAGTTCTTC CASSMGGSYNEQFF TRBJ2-1 - TRBV19 -